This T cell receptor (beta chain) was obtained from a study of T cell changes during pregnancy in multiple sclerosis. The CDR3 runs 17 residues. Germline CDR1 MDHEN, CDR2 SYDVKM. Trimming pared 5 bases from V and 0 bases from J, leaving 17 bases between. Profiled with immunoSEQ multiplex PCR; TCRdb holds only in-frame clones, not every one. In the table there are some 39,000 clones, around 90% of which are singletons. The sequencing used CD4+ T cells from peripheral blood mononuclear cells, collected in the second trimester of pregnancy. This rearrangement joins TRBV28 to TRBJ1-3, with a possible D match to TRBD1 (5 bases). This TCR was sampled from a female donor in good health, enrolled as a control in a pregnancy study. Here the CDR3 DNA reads TGTGCCAGCAGTCCTCGAGTCAGGGCTCACTCTGGAAACACCATATATTTT. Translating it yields CASSPRVRAHSGNTIYF. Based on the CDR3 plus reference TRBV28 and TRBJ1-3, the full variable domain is DVKVTQSSRYLVKRTGEKVFLECVQDMDHENMFWYRQDPGLGLRLIYFSYDVKMKEKGDIPEGYSVSREKKERFSLILESASTNQTSMYLCASSPRVRAHSGNTIYFGEGSWLTVV.